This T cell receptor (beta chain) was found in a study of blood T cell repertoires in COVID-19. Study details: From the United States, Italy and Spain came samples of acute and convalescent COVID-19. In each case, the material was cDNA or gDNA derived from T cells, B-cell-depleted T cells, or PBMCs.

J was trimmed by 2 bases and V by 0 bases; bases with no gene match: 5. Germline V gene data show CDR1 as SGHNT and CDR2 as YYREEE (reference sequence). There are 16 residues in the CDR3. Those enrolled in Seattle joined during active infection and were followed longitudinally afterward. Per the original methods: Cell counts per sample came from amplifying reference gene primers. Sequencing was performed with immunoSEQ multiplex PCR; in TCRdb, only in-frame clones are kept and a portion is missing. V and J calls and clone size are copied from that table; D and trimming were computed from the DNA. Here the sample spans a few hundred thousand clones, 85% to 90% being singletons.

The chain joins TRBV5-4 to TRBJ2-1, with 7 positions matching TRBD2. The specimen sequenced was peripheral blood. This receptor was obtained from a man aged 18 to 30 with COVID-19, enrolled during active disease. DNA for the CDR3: TGTGCCAGCAGCTTGGCACTAGCGAACACCTACAATGAGCAGTTCTTC. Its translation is CASSLALANTYNEQFF.